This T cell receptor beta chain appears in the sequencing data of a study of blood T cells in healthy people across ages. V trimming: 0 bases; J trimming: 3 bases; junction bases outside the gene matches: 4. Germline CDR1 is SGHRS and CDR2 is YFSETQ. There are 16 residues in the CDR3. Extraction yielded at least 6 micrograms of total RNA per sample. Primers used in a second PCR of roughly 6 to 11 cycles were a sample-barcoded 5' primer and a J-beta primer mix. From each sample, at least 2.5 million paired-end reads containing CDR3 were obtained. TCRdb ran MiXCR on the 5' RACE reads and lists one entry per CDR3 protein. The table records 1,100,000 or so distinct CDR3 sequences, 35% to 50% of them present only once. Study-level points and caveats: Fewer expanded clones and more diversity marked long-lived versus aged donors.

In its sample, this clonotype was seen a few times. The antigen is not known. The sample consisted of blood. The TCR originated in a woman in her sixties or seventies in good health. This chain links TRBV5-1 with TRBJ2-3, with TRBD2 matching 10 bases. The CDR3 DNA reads TGCGCCAGCAGCTTGGTGCTAGCGGGGGAAACAGATACGCAGTATTTT. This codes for CASSLVLAGETDTQYF. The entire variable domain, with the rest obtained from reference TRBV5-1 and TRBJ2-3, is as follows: KAGVTQTPRYLIKTRGQQVTLSCSPISGHRSVSWYQQTPGQGLQFLFEYFSETQRNKGNFPGRFSGRQFSNSRSEMNVSTLELGDSALYLCASSLVLAGETDTQYFGPGTRLTVL.